These 27 T cell receptor beta chains were all obtained from the same sample, sequenced in a study of blood T cell repertoires in COVID-19. Libraries were prepared by immunoSEQ multiplex PCR; TCRdb keeps only in-frame clonotypes and omits some of them. The table shows over 100,000 clones, with about 80% occurring only once. The sample consisted of peripheral blood. These receptor sequences come from a woman between 50 and 59 years old with acute or convalescent COVID-19.

The V call is TRBV3-1 (or the pseudogene TRBV3-2), the J call TRBJ1-6; the D is unclear. Per germline, CDR1 LGHDT and CDR2 YNNKEL (reference sequence). V dropped 0 bases and J dropped 0 bases, with 21 bases sitting between them. The CDR3 consists of 21 residues. CDR3 protein: CASSQDLDRIEVSSYNSPLHF. The CDR3 DNA is TGTGCCAGCAGCCAAGATCTCGACCGTATTGAGGTTAGCTCCTATAATTCACCCCTCCACTTT.

The chain combines TRBV25-1 with TRBJ1-1; 9 bases are a match to TRBD1. Germline-derived CDR1 and CDR2 are MGHDK and SYGVNS. Trimming removed 4 bases from V and 5 bases from J; junction bases left unmatched: 8. The CDR3 extends over 15 amino acids. The CDR3 DNA sequence: TGTGCCAGCAGTGCGCCCGGGACAGGGAGGACTGAAGCTTTCTTT. Its translation: CASSAPGTGRTEAFF.

The rearrangement uses TRBV9 and TRBJ2-1, with TRBD2 matching over 10 bases. Trimming cost V 2 bases and J 0 bases; bases outside gene matches: 14. CDR3 length: 20 amino acids. Looked up from germline, CDR1 is SGDLS and CDR2 is YYNGEE. In DNA form, the CDR3 reads TGTGCCAGCAGCGTGGCCAGCGCTAGCGGGGGTGCCTCCTCCTACAATGAGCAGTTCTTC. Translation: CASSVASASGGASSYNEQFF.

The chain uses TRBV5-1 and TRBJ2-5; 7 nucleotides match TRBD1. Germline CDR1 SGHRS, CDR2 YFSETQ. V lost 1 base and J lost 0; bases outside the gene matches: 3. The CDR3 loop spans 15 amino acids. CDR3 DNA sequence: TGCGCCAGCAGCTTGTCCGGGACAGACCAAGAGACCCAGTACTTC. It codes for CASSLSGTDQETQYF.

The gene calls are TRBV5-1 and TRBJ2-5; a weak D match, TRBD2 (6 bases). This CDR3 has 15 residues. The V end was cut by 2 bases, the J end by 3 bases, with 14 bases between. The germline gives CDR1 SGHRS, CDR2 YFSETQ. The chain's CDR3 is CASSLTGTSEETQYF. In DNA form, the CDR3 reads TGCGCCAGCAGCTTAACCGGGACTTCGGAAGAGACCCAGTACTTC.

J is TRBJ1-2 and V is TRBV6-5; D is undetermined. The CDR3 runs to 12 residues. Deletions cut 8 bases from V and 5 bases from J, with 12 bases between. Germline assignment: CDR1 MNHEY and CDR2 SVGAGI. CDR3 sequence (DNA): TGTGCCAGCGGCCTATGGGCTTATGGCTACACCTTC. Its translation: CASGLWAYGYTF.

The genes are TRBV6-2 or TRBV6-3 and TRBJ2-7; 7 bases are shared with TRBD1. The germline CDR1 and CDR2 sequences are MNHEY and SVGEGT. The CDR3 spans 16 residues. Trimming cost V 0 bases and J 0 bases; bases outside gene matches: 5. CDR3: CASSYSTGQSSYEQYF. In nucleotides, the CDR3 is TGTGCCAGCAGTTACTCCACGGGACAGAGCTCCTACGAGCAGTACTTC.

As for this clone: At one of its ends the junction is not consistent with the germline gene, which may arise from a read error. The J gene is TRBJ1-2, the V gene TRBV10-1; 10 bases match TRBD1. Looked up from germline, CDR1 is WNHNN and CDR2 is SYGVQD (reference sequence). This CDR3 spans 14 amino acids. CDR3 loop: CASSEPGTGAKLSF. The CDR3 nucleotides read TGCGCCAGCAGTGAGCCCGGGACAGGGGCGAAATTATCCTTC.

The rearrangement joins TRBV12-3 or TRBV12-4 to TRBJ1-3, with 7 bases fitting TRBD1. The length of the CDR3 is 13 residues. V was clipped by 4 bases and J by 4 bases; unmatched bases: 1. The CDR3 is CASSSDRGNTIYF. In nucleotides, the CDR3 is TGTGCCAGCAGTTCGGACAGGGGAAACACCATATATTTT.

This chain connects TRBV5-8 to TRBJ1-5; D unclear. Germline CDR1 is SGHTS and CDR2 is YDEGEE. The CDR3 contains 14 residues. Trimming took 4 bases from V and 5 from J, leaving 13 bases between them. This chain's CDR3 is CASSDLGVDQPQHF. CDR3 nucleotide sequence: TGTGCCAGCAGCGACCTGGGAGTCGATCAGCCCCAGCATTTT.

The chain uses TRBV9 and TRBJ1-1; D perhaps matches TRBD1 (5 bases). The V gene's germline CDR1 is SGDLS and CDR2 YYNGEE. This CDR3 has 13 amino acids. V lost 5 bases, J lost 8 bases, and 16 bases lay in between. CDR3 amino acids: CASSKDITLEAFF. For the CDR3, the DNA is TGTGCCAGCAGTAAGGACATAACTTTAGAAGCTTTCTTT.

The CDR3 sequence: CASSRGQGASEKLFF. The DNA of the CDR3 is TGTGCCAGCTCACGGGGACAGGGGGCGAGTGAAAAACTGTTTTTT. This chain connects TRBV18 to TRBJ1-4, with TRBD1 identical over 12 bases. Germline values: CDR1 KGHSH, CDR2 LQKENI. The CDR3 has 15 amino acids. The junction had 4 bases not matched to a gene; V was cut back by 4 bases and J by 7 bases. The complete variable domain, with remaining parts taken from reference TRBV18 and TRBJ1-4, reads NAGVMQNPRHLVRRRGQEARLRCSPMKGHSHVYWYRQLPEEGLKFMVYLQKENIIDESGMPKERFSAEFPKEGPSILRIQQVVRGDSAAYFCASSRGQGASEKLFFGSGTQLSVL.

This sequence joins TRBV27 and TRBJ1-2; TRBD1 matches 7 bases. Germline V gene sequence: CDR1 MNHEY, CDR2 SMNVEV (reference sequence). This CDR3 is built from 14 residues. V lost 5 bases to trimming and J lost 3 bases; unmatched junction nucleotides: 6. The CDR3: CASSPRTGYYGYTF. In nucleotides, the CDR3 is TGTGCCAGCAGTCCCAGGACAGGCTACTATGGCTACACCTTC.

The V call is TRBV5-4, the J call TRBJ2-3; TRBD2 agrees at 8 bases. This CDR3 has 15 residues. V shed 6 bases, J shed 2 bases, and the junction held 8 bases outside the gene matches. Germline assignment: CDR1 SGHNT and CDR2 YYREEE (reference sequence). The CDR3: CASTLAGGFTDTQYF. In DNA form, the CDR3 reads TGTGCCAGCACCCTCGCGGGGGGATTCACAGATACGCAGTATTTT.

The CDR3 here is CASSPRLSLITDTQYF. The CDR3 coding sequence is TGTGCCAGCAGTCCCCGACTATCCCTCATCACAGATACGCAGTATTTT. The V gene is TRBV11-2, the J gene TRBJ2-3; D may be TRBD2 (5 bases). Trimming took off 6 bases at V and 2 bases at J, with 18 bases between the two ends. The CDR3 contains 16 residues. CDR1 and CDR2 (germline): SGHAT, FQNNGV.

The V call is TRBV5-6, the J call TRBJ1-1; 8 bases match TRBD1. Germline assignment: CDR1 SGHDT and CDR2 YYEEEE. This CDR3 is built from 14 residues. J lost 5 bases, V lost 4 bases, and 7 bases had no gene match. CDR3 region: CASSRVDRGTEAFF. CDR3 coding DNA: TGTGCCAGCAGCCGCGTTGACAGGGGTACTGAAGCTTTCTTT.

The V call is TRBV10-3, the J call TRBJ1-1, with 7 bases that match TRBD1. The junction had 2 bases not matched to a gene; V was cut back by 0 bases and J by 1 base. The CDR3 extends over 15 amino acids. CDR1 ENHRY and CDR2 SYGVKD come from the germline V gene. CDR3 bases: TGTGCCATCAGTGAGTCGGGACAGCCGAACACTGAAGCTTTCTTT. This gives the protein CAISESGQPNTEAFF.

This rearrangement joins TRBV19 to TRBJ1-2, with D possibly matching TRBD1 (5 bases). The CDR3 totals 12 residues. V lost 6 bases to trimming and J lost 6 bases, with 11 bases between them. Germline V gene lookup returns CDR1 LNHDA and CDR2 SQIVND (reference sequence). The CDR3, as DNA: TGTGCCAGTAGCCTGGCGGGGGATGGCTACACCTTC. Protein sequence: CASSLAGDGYTF.

The V call is TRBV9, the J call TRBJ2-1; D unclear. From germline, CDR1 is SGDLS and CDR2 YYNGEE. This CDR3 contains 13 residues. V gave up 0 bases and J gave up 15 bases, with 16 bases separating them. CDR3 sequence reads: CASSVGILDEAFF. CDR3 nucleotides: TGTGCCAGCAGCGTAGGGATACTTGATGAGGCGTTCTTC.

This clone appeared once. CDR3 protein: CASTSQGGQPQHF. As DNA, the CDR3 is TGTGCCAGCACTAGTCAGGGCGGTCAGCCCCAGCATTTT. The J gene is TRBJ1-5, the V gene TRBV2, with a weak D call TRBD1 (5 bases). Germline CDR1 and CDR2: SNHLY and FYNNEI. V was clipped by 7 bases and J by 6 bases, with 13 bases between them. The CDR3 runs to 13 residues.

The chain joins TRBV5-1 to TRBJ1-2; 7 nucleotides agree with TRBD1. The CDR3 sequence is 14 residues long. Germline assignment: CDR1 SGHRS and CDR2 YFSETQ. J gave up 2 bases and V 6 bases, and 7 bases lay outside the gene matches. CDR3 sequence reads: CASNRDSGNYGYTF. The CDR3 bases are TGCGCCAGCAACCGGGACAGTGGCAACTATGGCTACACCTTC.

This chain links TRBV10-3 with TRBJ2-2, with D maybe TRBD2 (5 bases). The CDR3 length is 14 residues. The V end was cut by 9 bases, the J end by 6 bases, with 17 bases between. The V gene's germline CDR1 is ENHRY and CDR2 SYGVKD. Here the CDR3 DNA reads TGTGCCATTCGGACTTCCTTGGGCGCCGGGGAGCTGTTTTTT. It specifies CAIRTSLGAGELFF.

V usage is TRBV6-5 and J usage is TRBJ1-6; TRBD1 is a possible D gene (6 bases). Germline V gene data show CDR1 as MNHEY and CDR2 as SVGAGI. The CDR3 has 14 amino acids. With 9 bases removed from V and 10 bases from J, the gap between germline ends came to 19 bases. The CDR3 spells CASASGQIKSPLHF. The CDR3 bases are TGTGCCAGTGCTTCCGGACAGATTAAATCACCCCTCCACTTT.

The chain uses TRBV7-9 and TRBJ1-4, with TRBD1 identical over 9 bases. V gave up 0 bases and J gave up 7 bases; unmatched junction bases: 3. The CDR3 runs to 15 residues. Germline lookup yields CDR1 SEHNR and CDR2 FQNEAQ (reference sequence). CDR3 sequence reads: CASSLATGGSEKLFF. CDR3 nucleotides: TGTGCCAGCAGCTTAGCAACAGGGGGCAGTGAAAAACTGTTTTTT.

This rearrangement joins TRBV19 to TRBJ2-3, with D perhaps TRBD2 (5 bases). V shed 5 bases and J shed 1 base, with 19 bases lying between them. CDR1 LNHDA and CDR2 SQIVND come from the germline V gene (reference sequence). CDR3 length: 17 residues. The CDR3 protein is CASSQPPGSSRTDTQYF. The CDR3 coding sequence is TGTGCCAGTAGTCAACCCCCGGGTTCTAGCCGCACAGATACGCAGTATTTT. The variable domain in full, with the rest retrieved from reference TRBV19 and TRBJ2-3, is DGGITQSPKYLFRKEGQNVTLSCEQNLNHDAMYWYRQDPGQGLRLIYYSQIVNDFQKGDIAEGYSVSREKKESFPLTVTSAQKNPTAFYLCASSQPPGSSRTDTQYFGPGTRLTVL.

This clone came up once. V and J are TRBV29-1 and TRBJ1-1, with D unresolved. Germline assignment: CDR1 SQVTM and CDR2 ANQGSEA. This CDR3 comprises 14 residues. V lost 3 bases and J lost 5, with 16 bases in between. The CDR3 nucleotides are TGCAGCGTTGAGGAGTCAGTGGTGCGTACTGAAGCTTTCTTT. Translating gives CSVEESVVRTEAFF.

The CDR3 DNA is TGTGCCAGCACGCAGGCAACCTACGAGCAGTACTTC. It codes for CASTQATYEQYF. The rearrangement links TRBV2 to TRBJ2-7; D gene unclear. Deletions cut 7 bases from V and 2 bases from J, with 9 bases between. This CDR3 is built from 12 residues. CDR1 is SNHLY, CDR2 FYNNEI, per germline.